A single sample gave rise to the 9 T cell receptor beta chains below, sequenced in a study of T cell responses to AZD1222 COVID-19 vaccine (dated by TCRdb to the early 2020s). This specimen's time point label, per the study, means: about 28 days (+/-7) after the second vaccine dose. The library was made by the immunoSEQ multiplex PCR assay. TCRdb's version of the immuneACCESS table is confined to in-frame rearrangements and falls short of the full clone set. An unresolved V gene accounts for under half of the shortfall where checked; the remainder is of unknown origin. Present in this sample are roughly 48,000 clones, 89% of which were seen just once. Jointly, the top ten make up approximately 5.3% of the sample. Sequencing was performed on peripheral blood, taken 28 days after the second AZD1222 dose. The receptor set was obtained from an adult who received the AZD1222 COVID-19 vaccine.

The rearrangement uses TRBV28 and TRBJ2-5, with no clear D. Germline V gives CDR1 MDHEN, CDR2 SYDVKM. V lost 5 bases and J lost 7, with 8 bases in between. The CDR3 totals 11 residues. The CDR3 DNA is TGTGCCAGCAGTCCATCGCTGACCCAGTACTTC. It is translated as CASSPSLTQYF.

This chain connects TRBV10-2 to TRBJ1-1; D is uncertain. The V gene lost 6 bases and the J gene lost 4 bases, with 12 bases spanning the gap. CDR1 and CDR2 from the germline V gene are WSHSY and SAAADI. The CDR3 totals 13 residues. The CDR3 DNA reads as TGCGCCAGCAGGGAAGTCTGGGGCACTGAAGCTTTCTTT. It codes for CASREVWGTEAFF.

This sequence joins TRBV4-1 and TRBJ2-1, with TRBD2 matching 8 bases. Germline V gene sequence: CDR1 MGHRA, CDR2 YSYEKL. This CDR3 has 15 residues. Losses at the gene ends were 6 bases for V and 8 bases for J; bases not matched to a gene: 12. CDR3 sequence reads: CASRPPGGGLYEQFF. The DNA of the CDR3 is TGCGCCAGCAGGCCACCGGGCGGGGGGCTCTATGAGCAGTTCTTC.

Here the CDR3 DNA reads TGTGCCAGTAGTATATGGGGCAGGACCACTGGAAACACCATATATTTT. This translates into CASSIWGRTTGNTIYF. The chain joins TRBV19 to TRBJ1-3, with D possibly matching TRBD1 (5 bases). CDR1 is LNHDA, CDR2 SQIVND, per germline (reference sequence). V dropped 2 bases and J dropped 2 bases, with 13 bases sitting between them. There are 16 residues in the CDR3.

CDR3 sequence: CASSFRTRATLGPQHF. CDR3 coding DNA: TGTGCCAGCAGCTTTCGGACAAGGGCCACTTTGGGGCCCCAGCATTTT. This rearrangement joins TRBV21-1 to TRBJ1-5; TRBD1, the table's D call, was not compared with the DNA. TRBV21-1 is a recognized pseudogene. The CDR3 consists of 16 residues.

CDR3: CASTGKNDYEQYF. The CDR3 DNA reads as TGTGCCAGCACAGGAAAAAATGACTACGAGCAGTACTTC. The chain employs TRBV27 and TRBJ2-7, with D uncertain. Trimming shortened V by 7 bases and J by 3 bases, and 13 bases separated the two germline ends. Germline V gene lookup returns CDR1 MNHEY and CDR2 SMNVEV (reference sequence). The CDR3 consists of 13 residues.

The chain links TRBV24-1 to TRBJ1-1, with TRBD1 as a possible D gene (6 bases). In germline, CDR1 is KGHDR, CDR2 SFDVKD. V dropped 2 bases and J dropped 5 bases, with 14 bases sitting between them. This CDR3 contains 15 residues. CDR3 protein: CATSDSGSGDTEAFF. The CDR3 coding sequence is TGTGCCACCAGTGATTCGGGATCAGGGGATACTGAAGCTTTCTTT.

The chain recombines TRBV18 with TRBJ1-1; tentatively, D is TRBD1 (5 bases). With 3 bases removed from V and 5 bases from J, the gap between germline ends came to 16 bases. The CDR3 consists of 15 residues. Germline CDR1 is KGHSH and CDR2 is LQKENI. The CDR3 loop is CASSPPTPGGTEAFF. CDR3 DNA sequence: TGTGCCAGCTCACCCCCGACCCCCGGGGGAACTGAAGCTTTCTTT.

The V and J genes are TRBV5-1 and TRBJ2-5; D could derive from TRBD1 or TRBD2 (5 bases each). This CDR3 has 14 amino acids. Trimming shortened V by 4 bases and J by 10 bases, and 20 bases separated the two germline ends. Germline lookup yields CDR1 SGHRS and CDR2 YFSETQ. The CDR3 DNA follows: TGCGCCAGCAGCCTCGGGACCCAGGACGGTGACCAGTACTTC. Its protein is CASSLGTQDGDQYF.